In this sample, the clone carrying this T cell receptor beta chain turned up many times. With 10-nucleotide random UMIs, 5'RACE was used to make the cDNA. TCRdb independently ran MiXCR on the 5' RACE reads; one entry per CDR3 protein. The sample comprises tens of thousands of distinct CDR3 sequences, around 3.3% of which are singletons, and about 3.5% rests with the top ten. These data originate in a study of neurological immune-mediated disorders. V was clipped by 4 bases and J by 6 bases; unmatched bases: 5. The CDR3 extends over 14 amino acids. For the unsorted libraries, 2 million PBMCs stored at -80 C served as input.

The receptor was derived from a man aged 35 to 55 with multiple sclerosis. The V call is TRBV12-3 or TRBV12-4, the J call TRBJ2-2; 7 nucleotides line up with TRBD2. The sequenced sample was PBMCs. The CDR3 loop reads CASSSSGRAGELFF. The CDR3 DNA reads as TGTGCCAGCAGTTCCTCAGGGAGGGCCGGGGAGCTGTTTTTT.